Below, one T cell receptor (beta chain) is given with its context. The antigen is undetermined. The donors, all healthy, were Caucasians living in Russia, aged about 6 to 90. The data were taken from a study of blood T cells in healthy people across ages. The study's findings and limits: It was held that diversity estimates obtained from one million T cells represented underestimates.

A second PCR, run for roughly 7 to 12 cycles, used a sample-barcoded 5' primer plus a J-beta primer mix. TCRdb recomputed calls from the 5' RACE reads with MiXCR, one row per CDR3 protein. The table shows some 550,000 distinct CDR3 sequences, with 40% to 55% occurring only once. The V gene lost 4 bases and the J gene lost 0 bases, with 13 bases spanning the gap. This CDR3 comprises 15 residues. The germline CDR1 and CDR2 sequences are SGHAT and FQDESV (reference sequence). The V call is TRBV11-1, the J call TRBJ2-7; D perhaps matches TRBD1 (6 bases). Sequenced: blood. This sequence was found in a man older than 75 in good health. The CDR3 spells CASSSFDRTSYEQYF. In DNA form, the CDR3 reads TGTGCCAGCAGCTCGTTTGACAGGACCTCCTACGAGCAGTACTTC.